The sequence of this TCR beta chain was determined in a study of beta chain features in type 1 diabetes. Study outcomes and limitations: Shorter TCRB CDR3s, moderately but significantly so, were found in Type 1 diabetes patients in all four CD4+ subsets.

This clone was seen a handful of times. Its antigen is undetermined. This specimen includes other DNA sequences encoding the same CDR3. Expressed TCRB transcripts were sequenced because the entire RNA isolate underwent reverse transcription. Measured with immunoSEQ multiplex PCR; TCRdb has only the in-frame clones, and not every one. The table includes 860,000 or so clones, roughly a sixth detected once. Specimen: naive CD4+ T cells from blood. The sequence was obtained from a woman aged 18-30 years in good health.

CDR3 bases: TGTGCCAGCAGCGTAGGGAGCGCCAGCGGGAAAGCCTACAATGAGCAGTTCTTC. Translating gives CASSVGSASGKAYNEQFF. The rearrangement joins TRBV9 to TRBJ2-1; TRBD2 aligns across 7 bases. This CDR3 spans 18 amino acids. CDR1 SGDLS and CDR2 YYNGEE come from the germline V gene. Unmatched junction bases numbered 11, after V lost 0 bases and J lost 2 bases.